One T cell receptor beta chain is described in this entry. Measured with immunoSEQ multiplex PCR; TCRdb has only the in-frame clones, and not every one. The table has under 80,000 clones, approximately 94% seen once. The data originate from a study of T cell changes during pregnancy in multiple sclerosis. From germline, CDR1 is KGHSH and CDR2 LQKENI. This CDR3 comprises 15 residues. V gave up 1 base and J gave up 7 bases; unmatched junction bases: 3. The source is a female donor with multiple sclerosis, enrolled in a pregnancy study. The chain joins TRBV18 to TRBJ1-6, with 8 nucleotides matching TRBD1. Sequenced here: peripheral blood, sampled in the third trimester of pregnancy. The DNA of the CDR3 is TGTGCCAGCTCACCACTACAGGGGGAAAATTCACCCCTCCACTTT. Residues: CASSPLQGENSPLHF.